These 23 T cell receptor beta chains share one sample of origin, sequenced in a study of early stage breast cancer tumors. Profiling relied on immunoSEQ multiplex PCR, and the TCRdb table lists in-frame clones only, not all of them. The data show roughly 58,000 clones, around 90% seen once. The sequencing input was blood. The receptors derive from a person in their 70s with breast cancer.

This clone was seen once. The genes are TRBV19 and TRBJ2-2, with 7 bases lining up with TRBD2. The CDR3 is 15 residues long. With 8 bases clipped from V and 4 bases from J, the junction kept 10 bases outside the gene matches. Germline V gene lookup returns CDR1 LNHDA and CDR2 SQIVND (reference sequence). CDR3 DNA sequence: TGTGCCAGTGACCCCGGTAGCGGGTCCACCGGGGAGCTGTTTTTT. Translated: CASDPGSGSTGELFF.

V is TRBV5-1 and J is TRBJ1-2; TRBD1 agrees at 8 bases. V lost 3 bases and J lost 6; bases outside the gene matches: 4. This CDR3 is 13 amino acids long. CDR1 and CDR2 from the germline V gene are SGHRS and YFSETQ. The CDR3 spells CASSWGTGNGYTF. CDR3 coding DNA: TGCGCCAGCAGCTGGGGGACAGGCAATGGCTACACCTTC.

On this clone itself: An end of the junction does not agree with germline; a read error may underlie this. The V gene is TRBV19, the J gene TRBJ1-1; D possibly corresponds to TRBD1 (5 bases). CDR1 is LNHDA, CDR2 SQIVND, per germline (reference sequence). The CDR3 contains 13 residues. CDR3 region: CASSVSGNAEAFF. The CDR3 bases are TGTGCCAGTAGTGTCTCAGGGAACGCTGAAGCTTTCTTT.

The V gene is TRBV6-6, the J gene TRBJ2-7; D unclear. CDR3 length equals 13 residues. Germline values: CDR1 MNHNY, CDR2 SVGAGI (reference sequence). Trimming took off 2 bases at V and 2 bases at J, with 7 bases between the two ends. The CDR3 nucleotides read TGTGCCAGCAGTTACGACTCAACCTACGAGCAGTACTTC. This translates into CASSYDSTYEQYF.

The CDR3 DNA reads TGTGCCTGGAGTCGGGCTAGCGGGGCCGGGACCCAGTACTTC. This translates into CAWSRASGAGTQYF. The chain has TRBV30 and TRBJ2-5; 9 nucleotides agree with TRBD2. The trim removed 2 bases at V and 7 bases at J, leaving 8 bases unmatched. The CDR3 has 14 amino acids. The germline V gene has CDR1 GTSNPN and CDR2 SVGIG (reference sequence).

This chain joins TRBV14 and TRBJ2-4; D may be TRBD1 (5 bases). Trimming shortened V by 1 base and J by 8 bases, and 15 bases separated the two germline ends. This CDR3 comprises 15 residues. Germline values: CDR1 SGHDN, CDR2 FVKESK. Written as DNA, the CDR3 is TGTGCCAGCAGCCAAGCAGGGCCCCTAGGGGACATTCAGTACTTC. Its protein is CASSQAGPLGDIQYF.

The chain carries TRBV29-1 and TRBJ1-1, with 8 positions matching TRBD1. This CDR3 is 14 amino acids long. Germline V gene sequence: CDR1 SQVTM, CDR2 ANQGSEA. After removal of 3 bases from V and 1 base from J, the junction contained 4 bases not matched to a gene. The CDR3 nucleotides read TGCAGCGTTGACCAGGGGGCTCGGAACACTGAAGCTTTCTTT. Its translation: CSVDQGARNTEAFF.

The rearrangement joins TRBV7-6 to TRBJ2-7, with no clear D. The CDR3 extends over 11 amino acids. The germline CDR1 and CDR2 sequences are SGHVS and FNYEAQ. With 1 base removed from V and 7 bases from J, the gap between germline ends came to 5 bases. CDR3 in amino acids: CASSLDLEQYF. CDR3 nucleotides: TGTGCCAGCAGCTTAGACCTAGAGCAGTACTTC.

The gene calls are TRBV7-3 and TRBJ2-7; TRBD1 agrees at 7 bases. V dropped 5 bases and J dropped 1; count of bases not matched to a gene: 2. The CDR3 is made up of 13 amino acids. Germline loops: CDR1 SGHTA, CDR2 FQGTGA. CDR3 amino acids: CASSPTGSYEQYF. The DNA of the CDR3 is TGTGCCAGCAGCCCGACAGGGTCCTACGAGCAGTACTTC. Full variable domain (rest looked up from reference TRBV7-3 and TRBJ2-7): GAGVSQTPSNKVTEKGKYVELRCDPISGHTALYWYRQSLGQGPEFLIYFQGTGAADDSGLPNDRFFAVRPEGSVSTLKIQRTERGDSAVYLCASSPTGSYEQYFGPGTRLTVT.

The chain joins TRBV7-3 to TRBJ2-4; D is possibly TRBD2 (6 bases). This CDR3 is built from 14 residues. With 6 bases removed from V and 6 bases from J, the gap between germline ends came to 15 bases. The germline gives CDR1 SGHTA, CDR2 FQGTGA. CDR3 DNA sequence: TGTGCCAGCAGTCCCGGACTAACGACAAACATTCAGTACTTC. The encoded protein is CASSPGLTTNIQYF.

The chain is built from TRBV5-1 and TRBJ2-2; 9 bases map to TRBD2. Germline CDR1 is SGHRS and CDR2 is YFSETQ. Trimming took 2 bases from V and 7 from J; bases not matched to a gene: 6. There are 15 residues in the CDR3. CDR3 nucleotides: TGCGCCAGCAGCTTAGGACTAGCGAGCGGCGGGGAGCTGTTTTTT. Translating it yields CASSLGLASGGELFF.

The V call is TRBV5-1, the J call TRBJ2-3; D perhaps matches TRBD2 (6 bases). From germline, CDR1 is SGHRS and CDR2 YFSETQ. CDR3 length equals 15 residues. V lost 7 bases, J lost 0 bases, and 15 bases lay in between. This chain's CDR3 is CASGEYGSSTDTQYF. In DNA form, the CDR3 reads TGCGCCAGCGGGGAGTACGGGAGTAGCACAGATACGCAGTATTTT.

The chain carries TRBV16 and TRBJ2-1; TRBD1 agrees at 8 bases. There are 13 residues in the CDR3. Germline values: CDR1 KGHSY, CDR2 FQNENV. V dropped 2 bases and J dropped 9; count of bases not matched to a gene: 3. CDR3 DNA sequence: TGTGCCAGCAGCCAAGACAGGGGCGGTGAGCAGTTCTTC. Its translation: CASSQDRGGEQFF.

The rearrangement uses TRBV6-5 and TRBJ1-2, with TRBD1 matching 7 bases. CDR3 length equals 15 residues. Germline assignment: CDR1 MNHEY and CDR2 SVGAGI. The J segment lost 3 bases and the V segment lost 2 bases, leaving 6 bases of the junction unmatched. The CDR3 protein is CASSYERRGYYGYTF. In nucleotides, the CDR3 is TGTGCCAGCAGTTACGAACGCAGGGGGTACTATGGCTACACCTTC.

This clone was seen once. V is TRBV11-2 and J is TRBJ2-3, with TRBD2 identical over 8 bases. CDR1 and CDR2 (germline): SGHAT, FQNNGV. J gave up 0 bases and V 0 bases, and 5 bases lay outside the gene matches. The CDR3 has 17 amino acids. CDR3 bases: TGTGCCAGCAGCTTAGATGGGGGCGGGAGGAGCACAGATACGCAGTATTTT. Residues: CASSLDGGGRSTDTQYF.

For the CDR3, the DNA is TGTGCCAGCAGCTTGGGGGGGGCTAGCGGGACTCATGAGCAGTTCTTC. Protein product: CASSLGGASGTHEQFF. The chain couples TRBV5-4 to TRBJ2-1, with 9 bases aligning to TRBD2. The CDR3 runs to 16 residues. Trimming at V came to 0 bases and at J to 8 bases, leaving 9 bases not matched to a gene. The germline V gene has CDR1 SGHNT and CDR2 YYREEE (reference sequence).

This rearrangement joins TRBV27 to TRBJ1-2; D gene uncertain. The germline CDR1 and CDR2 sequences are MNHEY and SMNVEV (reference sequence). This CDR3 spans 13 amino acids. Trimming pared 3 bases from V and 7 bases from J, leaving 12 bases between. CDR3 DNA: TGTGCCAGCAGTTTCGGGGAAAAGGTTGGCTACACCTTC. Its translation is CASSFGEKVGYTF.

This clone was recorded only once. The DNA of the CDR3 is TGTGCCAGCAGGGACTCTATACAAGAGACCCAGTACTTC. Its protein product is CASRDSIQETQYF. V gene TRBV5-6 combines with J gene TRBJ2-5, with D perhaps matching TRBD2 (5 bases). The CDR3 runs 13 residues. The germline V gene encodes CDR1 SGHDT and CDR2 YYEEEE. Trimming removed 5 bases at V and 2 bases at J, with 10 bases between. The variable domain in full, completed from reference TRBV5-6 and TRBJ2-5, reads DAGVTQSPTHLIKTRGQQVTLRCSPKSGHDTVSWYQQALGQGPQFIFQYYEEEERQRGNFPDRFSGHQFPNYSSELNVNALLLGDSALYLCASRDSIQETQYFGPGTRLLVL.

The chain joins TRBV9 to TRBJ2-4; weak D call: TRBD1 (5 bases). V lost 0 bases and J 0 bases, leaving 10 bases between the germline ends. Germline V gene data show CDR1 as SGDLS and CDR2 as YYNGEE. This CDR3 contains 16 residues. The CDR3 reads CASSVDFQGAKNIQYF. CDR3 DNA: TGTGCCAGCAGCGTAGATTTCCAGGGAGCCAAAAACATTCAGTACTTC.

The V gene is TRBV28, the J gene TRBJ2-7; 9 nucleotides agree with TRBD1. CDR1 and CDR2 from the germline V gene are MDHEN and SYDVKM. The CDR3 has 15 amino acids. Trimming cost V 4 bases and J 0 bases; bases outside gene matches: 4. CDR3 nucleotide sequence: TGTGCCAGCAGTTCGGACAGGGGAAGCTCCTACGAGCAGTACTTC. It specifies CASSSDRGSSYEQYF.

The V call is TRBV19, the J call TRBJ1-6, with TRBD1 matching 8 bases. The junction had 2 bases not matched to a gene; V was cut back by 4 bases and J by 6 bases. The V gene's germline CDR1 is LNHDA and CDR2 SQIVND (reference sequence). This CDR3 is 14 amino acids long. CDR3 DNA: TGTGCCAGTAGTACAGACAGGGGTAATTCACCCCTCCACTTT. It encodes CASSTDRGNSPLHF.

The J gene is TRBJ1-2, the V gene TRBV25-1, with D possibly being TRBD1 (5 bases). The V end was cut by 8 bases, the J end by 4 bases, with 11 bases between. This CDR3 is 12 amino acids long. Germline assignment: CDR1 MGHDK and CDR2 SYGVNS. The CDR3 DNA reads TGTGCCAGCCAAGACAGCCTCTATGGCTACACCTTC. Translating it yields CASQDSLYGYTF.

The gene calls are TRBV5-6 and TRBJ2-3, with TRBD2 as a possible D gene (6 bases). The CDR3 totals 13 residues. Germline V gives CDR1 SGHDT, CDR2 YYEEEE. The V and J ends lost 1 base and 8 bases respectively, with 11 bases between them. The CDR3 spells CASSLTGEGTQYF. DNA for the CDR3: TGTGCCAGCAGCTTGACGGGAGAGGGTACGCAGTATTTT.